Listed below are T cell receptor beta chains from one sample, sequenced in a study of blood T cell repertoires in COVID-19. This table comes from immunoSEQ multiplex PCR, and its TCRdb copy is limited to in-frame clones, with some not included. The sample has about 260,000 clones, around 84% seen once. Sample: peripheral blood. These TCRs come from a middle-aged woman who had recovered from COVID-19. Both conserved end residues are part of each CDR3. The D gene is left open where the match is weak. The size field is filled for only some rows; it gives once, few, many or a size class.

. | TRBJ1-2 | . | TRBV7-9 | CATRGTGINYGYTF | TGTGCCACCAGAGGCACGGGAATTAACTATGGCTACACCTTC
. | TRBJ1-4 | . | TRBV14 | CASSQDGSGMEKLFF | TGTGCCAGCAGCCAAGATGGATCAGGTATGGAAAAACTGTTTTTT
. | TRBJ1-4 | . | TRBV28 | CASSPSRWAFIQGITTNEKLFF | TGTGCCAGCAGTCCATCAAGATGGGCATTTATCCAGGGGATTACAACTAATGAAAAACTGTTTTTT
. | TRBJ1-5 | . | TRBV6-5 | CASSFSGDSRQPQHF | TGTGCCAGCAGCTTCTCAGGGGATTCAAGGCAGCCCCAGCATTTT
. | TRBJ2-5 | . | TRBV2 | CASSEGTTQETQYF | TGTGCCAGCAGTGAGGGGACAACCCAAGAGACCCAGTACTTC
. | TRBJ1-5 | . | TRBV28 | CASSFRTPSNQPQHF | TGTGCCAGCAGTTTTAGGACACCGAGCAATCAGCCCCAGCATTTT
TRBD2 | TRBJ2-1 | . | TRBV11-1 | CASSLSLAGGVEQFF | TGTGCCAGCAGCTTAAGCCTAGCGGGGGGGGTTGAGCAGTTCTTC
TRBD1 | TRBJ1-2 | . | TRBV29-1 | CSVGRGVGGYTF | TGCAGCGTTGGCAGGGGGGTCGGCGGCTACACCTTC
. | TRBJ2-7 | . | TRBV7-2 | CASSLVFESGLEQYF | TGTGCCAGCAGCTTAGTTTTCGAGAGCGGCCTCGAGCAGTACTTC
. | TRBJ2-3 | . | TRBV11-2 | CASSLDGGGTDTQYF | TGTGCCAGCAGCTTAGACGGGGGAGGCACAGATACGCAGTATTTT
TRBD1 | TRBJ2-7 | . | TRBV4-1 | CASSQEQTGGWYEQYF | TGCGCCAGCAGCCAAGAACAGACAGGGGGCTGGTACGAGCAGTACTTC
. | TRBJ1-6 | . | TRBV25-1 | CASSEVIQGSPLHF | TGTGCCAGCAGTGAAGTTATTCAGGGTTCACCCCTCCACTTT
TRBD2 | TRBJ2-1 | . | TRBV11-3 | CASSSGTSGVTGEQFF | TGTGCCAGCAGCTCAGGAACTAGCGGGGTTACGGGTGAGCAGTTCTTC
TRBD2 | TRBJ2-7 | . | TRBV11-1 | CASSLTSGGALYEQYF | TGTGCCAGCAGCTTGACTAGCGGGGGGGCCTTGTACGAGCAGTACTTC
TRBD2 | TRBJ2-3 | . | TRBV3-1/TRBV3-2 | CASSLRRLAGGSTDTQYF | TGTGCCAGCAGCCTCAGAAGACTAGCGGGGGGTAGCACAGATACGCAGTATTTT
TRBD1 | TRBJ1-6 | . | TRBV28 | CASSRGWGQGFNSPLHF | TGTGCCAGCAGTCGAGGGTGGGGACAGGGATTTAATTCACCCCTCCACTTT
. | TRBJ2-2 | . | TRBV23-1 | CASSQYLPGPPKNTGELFF | TGCGCCAGCAGTCAATATCTCCCGGGTCCTCCCAAGAACACCGGGGAGCTGTTTTTT
. | TRBJ1-1 | . | TRBV5-1 | CASRPRQVHEADTEAFF | TGCGCCAGCAGACCTAGACAGGTCCACGAGGCGGACACTGAAGCTTTCTTT
. | TRBJ2-1 | . | TRBV7-6 | CASSLRSFRDNEQFF | TGTGCCAGCAGCTTACGGTCATTTCGGGACAATGAGCAGTTCTTC
. | TRBJ1-3 | . | TRBV5-1 | CASSLDGSSGNTIYF | TGCGCCAGCAGCCTGGACGGTTCCTCTGGAAACACCATATATTTT
TRBD1 | TRBJ1-5 | . | TRBV7-2 | CASSSGGLSNQPQHF | TGTGCCAGCAGCTCAGGGGGCTTGAGCAATCAGCCCCAGCATTTT
. | TRBJ1-1 | few | TRBV5-4 | CASSSYGHRGGEAFF | TGTGCCAGCAGCTCCTATGGACACCGAGGCGGCGAAGCTTTCTTT
. | TRBJ2-7 | . | TRBV19 | CASRRTSDSYLYEQYF | TGTGCCAGTAGGCGCACCTCGGACAGCTACCTCTACGAGCAGTACTTC
TRBD1 | TRBJ1-6 | . | TRBV6-5 | CASTRTGGRSPLHF | TGTGCCAGCACTCGGACAGGAGGAAGGTCACCCCTCCACTTT
TRBD1 | TRBJ1-2 | . | TRBV28 | CASSLWQGEHYGYTF | TGTGCCAGCAGTTTATGGCAGGGGGAGCACTATGGCTACACCTTC
. | TRBJ1-2 | . | TRBV9 | CASSVDSPNYGYTF | TGTGCCAGCAGCGTCGACAGCCCTAACTATGGCTACACCTTC
. | TRBJ1-2 | . | TRBV10-3 | CAISEQAEPSGYTF | TGTGCCATCAGTGAGCAGGCTGAACCATCTGGCTACACCTTC
. | TRBJ1-3 | . | TRBV5-1 | CASSLEGRSGNTIYF | TGCGCCAGCAGCTTGGAAGGGAGGTCTGGAAACACCATATATTTT
. | TRBJ2-7 | . | TRBV7-2 | CASSPVRGAYEQYF | TGTGCCAGCAGCCCCGTCAGGGGAGCCTACGAGCAGTACTTC
. | TRBJ2-3 | . | TRBV4-1 | CASSLGSTDTQYF | TGCGCCAGCAGCCTCGGGAGCACAGATACGCAGTATTTT
. | TRBJ1-6 | . | TRBV6-1 | CASSESFELSLHF | TGTGCCAGCAGTGAGAGCTTTGAATTAAGCCTCCACTTT
. | TRBJ1-2 | . | TRBV15 | CATSRDRSDFYGYTF | TGTGCCACCAGCAGAGATCGTTCAGATTTCTATGGCTACACCTTC
TRBD1 | TRBJ1-2 | . | TRBV7-9 | CASSLAGTGWSYTF | TGTGCCAGCAGCTTAGCTGGGACAGGATGGAGCTACACCTTC
. | TRBJ1-5 | . | TRBV28 | CASSPNGGNQPQHF | TGTGCCAGCAGTCCCAACGGGGGCAATCAGCCCCAGCATTTT
. | TRBJ1-5 | . | TRBV30 | CAWSLGHGGQPQHF | TGTGCCTGGAGTCTTGGACACGGGGGTCAGCCCCAGCATTTT
. | TRBJ2-5 | . | TRBV7-9 | CASSLGGREAQYF | TGTGCCAGCAGCTTAGGAGGCAGAGAGGCCCAGTACTTC
TRBD1 | TRBJ1-5 | . | TRBV15 | CATSIEDRGANQPQHF | TGTGCCACCAGCATAGAGGACAGGGGGGCCAATCAGCCCCAGCATTTT
TRBD1 | TRBJ1-1 | . | TRBV3-1/TRBV3-2 | CASSLGQGGTEAFF | TGTGCCAGCAGCCTCGGACAGGGGGGGACTGAAGCTTTCTTT
TRBD2 | TRBJ2-3 | . | TRBV6-1 | CASSDLTSGGSDTQYF | TGTGCCAGCAGTGATTTGACTAGCGGGGGTTCAGATACGCAGTATTTT
TRBD1 | TRBJ1-1 | . | TRBV5-1 | CASSLGQGAGEAFF | TGCGCCAGCAGCTTAGGACAGGGGGCTGGTGAAGCTTTCTTT
. | TRBJ2-2 | . | TRBV29-1 | CSVEGRIRGTGELFF | TGCAGCGTTGAAGGGCGGATCCGGGGCACCGGGGAGCTGTTTTTT